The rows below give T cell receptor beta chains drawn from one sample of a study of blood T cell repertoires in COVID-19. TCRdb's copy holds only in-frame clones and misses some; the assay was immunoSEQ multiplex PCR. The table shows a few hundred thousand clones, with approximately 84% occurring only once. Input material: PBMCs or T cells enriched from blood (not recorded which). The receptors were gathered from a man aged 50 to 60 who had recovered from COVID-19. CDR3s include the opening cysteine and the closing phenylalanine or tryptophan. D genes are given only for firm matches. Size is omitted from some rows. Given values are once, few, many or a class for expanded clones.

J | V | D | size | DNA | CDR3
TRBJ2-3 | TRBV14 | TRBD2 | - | TGTGCCAGCAGCTACCCGGGACTAGGTGGAGATACGCAGTATTTT | CASSYPGLGGDTQYF
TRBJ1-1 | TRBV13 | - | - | TGTGCCAGCAGCAGAACTACCGGGGACACTGAAGCTTTCTTT | CASSRTTGDTEAFF
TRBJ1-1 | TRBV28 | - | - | TGTGCCAGCAGTACGGTCCAGGCGGGGAACACTGAAGCTTTCTTT | CASSTVQAGNTEAFF
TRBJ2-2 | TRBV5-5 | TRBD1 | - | TGTGCCAGCAGGCGGGACAGGGGCACCGGGGAGCTGTTTTTT | CASRRDRGTGELFF
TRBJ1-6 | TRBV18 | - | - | TGTGCCAGCTCATCGGACACCCGCGGCTCTTCACCCCTCCACTTT | CASSSDTRGSSPLHF
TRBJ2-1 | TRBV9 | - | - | TGTGCCAGCAGCGTAGGGGTTCGGGGGGCCCCCTACAATGAGCAGTTCTTC | CASSVGVRGAPYNEQFF
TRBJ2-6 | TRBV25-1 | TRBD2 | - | TGTGCCACCCGGGAGGGCACTGCCTCTGGGGCCAACGTCCTGACTTTC | CATREGTASGANVLTF
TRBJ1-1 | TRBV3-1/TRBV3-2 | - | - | TGTGCCAGCAGCCCCTCAGGGATGAACACTGAAGCTTTCTTT | CASSPSGMNTEAFF
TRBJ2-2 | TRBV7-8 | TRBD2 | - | TGTGCCAGCACCCCCTCTAGCGGGGGGGCATCCGGGGAGCTGTTTTTT | CASTPSSGGASGELFF
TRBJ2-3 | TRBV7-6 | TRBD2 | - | TGTGCCAGCAGCACACCGCCTTACGGGGGGGCATACACGCAGTATTTT | CASSTPPYGGAYTQYF
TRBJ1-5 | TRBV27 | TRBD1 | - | TGTGCCAGCAGGGGGACAGGGTATCAGCCCCAGCATTTT | CASRGTGYQPQHF
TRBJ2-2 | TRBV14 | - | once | TGTGCCAGCAGCCCGTCAGCATGGAGGACTTACCTCCTTGTCGGGGAGCTGTTTTTT | CASSPSAWRTYLLVGELFF
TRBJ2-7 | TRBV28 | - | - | TGTGCCAGCAGTTTTAACAGGTGGGGCTCCTACGAGCAGTACTTC | CASSFNRWGSYEQYF
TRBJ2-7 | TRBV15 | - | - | TGTGCCACCAGCAGAGACTACAGGGAAGAGCAGTACTTC | CATSRDYREEQYF
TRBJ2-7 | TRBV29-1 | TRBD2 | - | TGCAGCGTTTTGACTAGCGGAAGCTCCTACGAGCAGTACTTC | CSVLTSGSSYEQYF
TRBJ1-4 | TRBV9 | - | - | TGTGCCAGCAGCCTGAGAGGAGGACAGAGTGGAATTGAAAAACTGTTTTTT | CASSLRGGQSGIEKLFF
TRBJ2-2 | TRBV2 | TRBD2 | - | TGTGCCAGCAAGCGGGAGCCCCTGGGCGGGGAGCTGTTTTTT | CASKREPLGGELFF
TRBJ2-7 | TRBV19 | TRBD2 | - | TGTGCCAGTAGTATGTGGTGGGGGGGACGCTACGAGCAGTACTTC | CASSMWWGGRYEQYF
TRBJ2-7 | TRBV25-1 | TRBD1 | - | TGTGCCAGCAGTGCCTACAGGGGGCTCATCAACGAGCAGTACTTC | CASSAYRGLINEQYF
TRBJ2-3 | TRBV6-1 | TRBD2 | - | TGTGCCAGCAGTGGGCCTGGGACTAGCGGGAGGTGGGGTCGAACAGATACGCAGTATTTT | CASSGPGTSGRWGRTDTQYF
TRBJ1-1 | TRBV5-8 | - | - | TGTGCCAGCAGCTCGACGGGGGGCATGGCTTTCTTT | CASSSTGGMAFF
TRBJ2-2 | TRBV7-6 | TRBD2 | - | TGTGCCAGCAGCTTAATTAGCGGGGGGCCCAACACCGGGGAGCTGTTTTTT | CASSLISGGPNTGELFF
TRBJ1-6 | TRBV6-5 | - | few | TGTGCCAGCAGTCTACAGGGAAATTCACCCCTCCACTTT | CASSLQGNSPLHF